This TCR beta chain was observed in a study of blood T cell repertoires in COVID-19. The wider study: Donors in the United States, Italy and Spain gave samples during acute or convalescent COVID-19. The analysed material was cDNA or gDNA that came from T cells, B-cell-depleted T cells, or PBMCs.

Original data processing: Nucleated cell number was recorded as an estimate derived from reference gene primer amplification. The data were produced by immunoSEQ multiplex PCR, yet TCRdb's version contains in-frame clones alone and is incomplete. Clone size and the V and J calls come from that table; the DNA yielded D and trimming. The repertoire holds under 70,000 clones, with around 87% as singletons. The CDR3 totals 12 residues. V was shortened by 2 bases and J by 5 bases, with 9 bases between the two germline ends. Per the germline V gene, CDR1 is SQVTM and CDR2 is ANQGSEA. The V gene is TRBV29-1, the J gene TRBJ1-1; tentatively, D is TRBD1 (5 bases). The receptor was derived from a woman aged 18-29 years with acute or convalescent COVID-19. Sample: peripheral blood. The CDR3 loop is CSVESGVTEAFF. In DNA form, the CDR3 reads TGCAGCGTTGAATCGGGGGTGACTGAAGCTTTCTTT.